A selection of T cell receptor beta chains follows, all from one sample in a study of T cell responses to AZD1222 COVID-19 vaccine. Produced via immunoSEQ multiplex PCR; TCRdb's table is partial and in-frame only. The sample carries tens of thousands of clones, 70% to 90% recorded once. The input for sequencing was peripheral blood, taken on day 0 of AZD1222 vaccination. The source of these receptors is an adult in good health. Each CDR3 is given without its conserved first and last residue. The order of the fields is V gene, J gene, CDR3 protein.

>TRBV11-1|TRBJ1-1
ASSLGQGGTEAF
>TRBV5-8|TRBJ2-7
ASSSRRHYEQY
>TRBV6-5|TRBJ2-7
ASSRTPGQGNEQY
>TRBV11-2|TRBJ2-2
ASSTQGALAGELF
>TRBV6-5|TRBJ1-2
ASSYTGYYGYT
>TRBV7-2|TRBJ1-3
ASSLAGSGNTIY
>TRBV10-3|TRBJ2-7
AISESNGNSYEQY
>TRBV19|TRBJ1-4
ATFPRGDPWTNEKLF
>TRBV28|TRBJ2-7
ASSLGLAATYEQY
>TRBV5-5|TRBJ1-1
ASSAGVRDHTEAF
>TRBV7-2|TRBJ1-2
ASSLWAFEPQGYT
>TRBV28|TRBJ1-5
ASSLAVGQGGQPQH
>TRBV29-1|TRBJ2-1
SVGTASDEQF
>TRBV5-1|TRBJ2-3
ASSLASYTDTQY
>TRBV7-8|TRBJ2-5
ASSFLHSGRRKETQY
>TRBV7-6|TRBJ1-4
ASSLRGGLTNEKLF
>TRBV6-5|TRBJ1-1
ASVDRVATEAF
>TRBV24-1|TRBJ2-2
ATSDPGTGGPGELF
>TRBV11-1|TRBJ2-1
ASSLREDRLDEQF
>TRBV28|TRBJ2-5
ASSLFEAQY
>TRBV19|TRBJ1-2
ASNVAGTIYGYT
>TRBV6-5|TRBJ2-7
ASSRQGRGGEQY
>TRBV30|TRBJ1-2
AWSRDSFRTYGYT
>TRBV18|TRBJ2-1
ASSPVRYNEQF
>TRBV2|TRBJ2-1
ASSEALGGPTFNEQF
>TRBV6-1|TRBJ1-1
ASSEGFEDTEAF
>TRBV7-8|TRBJ1-2
ASSPGGVSNYGYT
>TRBV4-2|TRBJ2-7
ASSQGLADPYEQY
>TRBV4-3|TRBJ2-7
ASSQDLTYEQY
>TRBV6-5|TRBJ1-6
ASRPGLSYNSPLH
>TRBV3-1/TRBV3-2|TRBJ2-7
ASSPQPASTAVQY
>TRBV28|TRBJ1-1
ASTNRQLTEAF
>TRBV19|TRBJ1-1
ASSRNWGNTEAF
>TRBV4-3|TRBJ1-5
ASSQDLIQGAFCQPQH
>TRBV7-2|TRBJ2-7
ASSFVGGAAYEQY
>TRBV6-2/TRBV6-3|TRBJ2-1
ASSQPGTAINEQF
>TRBV6-5|TRBJ2-7
ASSPRLVYEQY
>TRBV6-5|TRBJ2-5
ASGGRRIQETQY
>TRBV5-1|TRBJ1-3
ASSEGTDGNTIY
>TRBV7-8|TRBJ1-1
ASSLANRGSTEAF
>TRBV14|TRBJ1-1
ASSRAPPALGRGVMNTEAF
>TRBV28|TRBJ1-2
ASSLGNYGYT
>TRBV7-9|TRBJ2-7
ASSRDRPYEQY
>TRBV10-3|TRBJ1-1
AISPFGRTHRYLTEAF
>TRBV12-3/TRBV12-4|TRBJ1-2
ASSSQTDGYT
>TRBV30|TRBJ2-7
AWCWGAGDEQY
>TRBV5-4|TRBJ2-2
ASSSGQGASIGELF
>TRBV11-1|TRBJ1-1
ASSLSLGRDNTEAF
>TRBV28|TRBJ2-1
ASSPGQGRSGQF
>TRBV7-9|TRBJ1-2
ASSLGQIGYT
>TRBV19|TRBJ1-1
ASRKTDRGFTEAF
>TRBV18|TRBJ2-2
ASSPSVPTGELF